This T cell receptor (beta chain) was obtained from a study of early T cells in non-severe SARS-CoV-2 infection. Study-wide context: Unpaired chains resulted from sequencing bulk RNA of unsorted whole blood. Study conclusions and caveats: Anti-spike CD8 specificities were favored by VDJdb matching, whose results missed private and CD4 specificities.

There are 12 residues in the CDR3. The V and J ends lost 6 bases and 5 bases, in that order; junction bases with no gene match: 6. Per germline, CDR1 DFQATT and CDR2 SNEGSKA (reference sequence). The protocol attached unique molecular identifiers to individual cDNA molecules. Each CDR3 protein is one row after TCRdb ran MiXCR on the 5' RACE reads. The data show approximately 81,000 distinct CDR3 sequences, 5.5% to 7.5% seen once. In this sample, this clonotype turned up many times. Its antigen remains unidentified. The rearrangement joins TRBV20-1 to TRBJ2-7; TRBD1 aligns across 8 bases. The sequence came from an adult who was a healthcare worker with PCR-confirmed SARS-CoV-2 infection or an uninfected control (not recorded which). The source material was whole blood. Written as DNA, the CDR3 is TGCAGTGCAACCCGGACAGGGAACGAGCAGTACTTC. The encoded protein is CSATRTGNEQYF.